This TCR beta chain is from a study of blood T cell repertoires in COVID-19. At the level of the study: The United States, Italy and Spain provided the acute and convalescent COVID-19 samples.

TCRdb keeps only in-frame clones here, not all; method: immunoSEQ multiplex PCR. Here the sample spans 150,000 to 200,000 clones, roughly nine tenths being singletons. The source material was peripheral blood. The clonotype originates from a young man with acute or convalescent COVID-19.

In DNA form, the CDR3 reads TGCGCCAGCAGACAGGGTGGCTACACCTTC. Its translation: CASRQGGYTF. V usage is TRBV10-1 and J usage is TRBJ1-2; D might be TRBD1 (6 bases). This CDR3 has 10 amino acids. CDR1 and CDR2 from the germline V gene are WNHNN and SYGVQD (reference sequence). Trimming took 6 bases from V and 7 from J, leaving 6 bases between them.